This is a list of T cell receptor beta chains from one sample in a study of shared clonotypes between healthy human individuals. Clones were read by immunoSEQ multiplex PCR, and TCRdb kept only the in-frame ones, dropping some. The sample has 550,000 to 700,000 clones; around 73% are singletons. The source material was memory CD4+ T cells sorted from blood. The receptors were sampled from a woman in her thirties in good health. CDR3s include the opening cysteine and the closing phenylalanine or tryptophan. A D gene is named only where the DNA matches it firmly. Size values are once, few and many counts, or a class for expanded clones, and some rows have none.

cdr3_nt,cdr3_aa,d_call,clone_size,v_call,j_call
TGTGCCACCCTACTGACCCAAGTCGGTAGTGAAAAACTGTTTTTT,CATLLTQVGSEKLFF,.,.,TRBV15,TRBJ1-4
TGTGCCAGCAGTTTCGTGGAGGAGCAGTTCTTC,CASSFVEEQFF,.,.,TRBV28,TRBJ2-1
TGTGCCAGCAGTTTATTAGGCAGCCAGACTAACTATGGCTACACCTTC,CASSLLGSQTNYGYTF,.,few,TRBV28,TRBJ1-2
TGCGCCAGCAGCCTCCGGGAATTCACCGGGGAGCTGTTTTTT,CASSLREFTGELFF,.,.,TRBV4-1,TRBJ2-2
TGTGCCAGCAGCTTAGCCGCGGGGGGGGCTGAAGCTTTCTTT,CASSLAAGGAEAFF,.,.,TRBV7-8,TRBJ1-1
TGTGCCAGCAGCCCACCCCCCGGCGTAAACAATGAGCAGTTCTTC,CASSPPPGVNNEQFF,.,.,TRBV11-2,TRBJ2-1
TGTGCCACCCGGGACAGGACCCCGAAGGGGGGAGCTTTCTTT,CATRDRTPKGGAFF,TRBD1,.,TRBV19,TRBJ1-1
TGTGCCAGTAGTATTAACAGGGGCTACAATGAGCAGTTCTTC,CASSINRGYNEQFF,TRBD1,.,TRBV19,TRBJ2-1
TGTGCCAGCAGTGCGACAGCTTCCGGCGAGCAGTACTTC,CASSATASGEQYF,.,.,TRBV25-1,TRBJ2-7
TGTGCCTGGGCCCGCAACTCAGAGGGGACCCAGTACTTC,CAWARNSEGTQYF,.,.,TRBV30,TRBJ2-5
TGTGCCAGCAGCCCGCAGGCTTCTGGGGCCAACGTCCTGACTTTC,CASSPQASGANVLTF,.,.,TRBV7-9,TRBJ2-6
TGTGCCAGCAGTTTATTTGGGACAGGGGGCGGCAATCAGCCCCAGCATTTT,CASSLFGTGGGNQPQHF,TRBD1,.,TRBV28,TRBJ1-5
TGCGCCAGCAGTGGAGGGAACACCGGGGAGCTGTTTTTT,CASSGGNTGELFF,.,.,TRBV5-1,TRBJ2-2
TGTGCCAGTAGTCCCGTCAGGGGGAGGATTCACACTGAAGCTTTCTTT,CASSPVRGRIHTEAFF,TRBD1,few,TRBV19,TRBJ1-1
TGTGCCAGCAGTTTACAGGGGGGGAGCTCCTACGAGCAGTACTTC,CASSLQGGSSYEQYF,.,.,TRBV28,TRBJ2-7
TGCGCCAGCAGGTTGGGGGGCGTTGATGAAAAACTGTTTTTT,CASRLGGVDEKLFF,.,.,TRBV5-1,TRBJ1-4
TGTGCCAGCAGCTTGGGGGTAGCGAACCTTCTTCAAAACAATGAGCAGTTCTTC,CASSLGVANLLQNNEQFF,.,.,TRBV5-5,TRBJ2-1
TGTGCCAGCAGCCCCAACGGATGGGCCCAGTACTTC,CASSPNGWAQYF,.,.,TRBV7-8,TRBJ2-5
TGTGCCAGCAGAAGCGACAGGGTAAGGCCCCAGCATTTT,CASRSDRVRPQHF,TRBD1,.,TRBV28,TRBJ1-5
TGTGCCAGCAGTTTCGCGGGAAACGACGAGCAGTACTTC,CASSFAGNDEQYF,.,.,TRBV28,TRBJ2-7
TGCGCCAGCAGCCAACGGGTCACAGGGTCGTTCACCGGGGAGCTGTTTTTT,CASSQRVTGSFTGELFF,.,.,TRBV4-1,TRBJ2-2
TGTGCCAGCAGCGACAAACGATGGGGGGAGACCCAGTACTTC,CASSDKRWGETQYF,.,.,TRBV2,TRBJ2-5
TGCAGCGGACTAGCGGGAGGGAGCATTCAGTACTTC,CSGLAGGSIQYF,TRBD2,.,TRBV29-1,TRBJ2-4
TGCAGCGTTGCGGTGTCAGGGGGCACTGAAGCTTTCTTT,CSVAVSGGTEAFF,TRBD1,.,TRBV29-1,TRBJ1-1
TGTGCCTATCGCGCGGGGGGCTCTGGAAACACCATATATTTT,CAYRAGGSGNTIYF,.,.,TRBV30,TRBJ1-3
TGTGCCAGCAGCCCCCAGGGGGCGAATAGTCCCGCTGGCTACACCTTC,CASSPQGANSPAGYTF,TRBD1,.,TRBV11-2,TRBJ1-2
TGTGCCAGCAGCCGGGAGTCCGGGGAGCTGTTTTTT,CASSRESGELFF,.,many,TRBV7-9,TRBJ2-2
TGTGCCAGCAGTTTATCAGGACAGAAAAACATTCAGTACTTC,CASSLSGQKNIQYF,.,.,TRBV28,TRBJ2-4
TGTGCCAGCAGCTCGTACAGGGATTCACCGCACGAGCAGTACTTC,CASSSYRDSPHEQYF,.,many,TRBV11-2,TRBJ2-7
TGTGCCAGCAGCCGCCCCGGACGGATCTCTGGAAACACCATATATTTT,CASSRPGRISGNTIYF,.,.,TRBV14,TRBJ1-3
TGCGCCAGCAGCTTGACTAGCGGGAGCTATGAGCAGTTCTTC,CASSLTSGSYEQFF,TRBD2,few,TRBV5-1,TRBJ2-1
TGTGCCAGCAGTCCGGACAGGGATGTAGCCAAAAACATTCAGTACTTC,CASSPDRDVAKNIQYF,TRBD1,.,TRBV28,TRBJ2-4
TGTGCCAGCAGCTTTAGAGGGGAGACCCAGTACTTC,CASSFRGETQYF,.,.,TRBV5-6,TRBJ2-5
TGCGCCAGCAGCCAAGATCCGGGTCGGAATGAGCAGTTCTTC,CASSQDPGRNEQFF,.,.,TRBV4-1,TRBJ2-1
TGTGCCAGCAGAAACAGGGTCTACAATGAGCAGTTCTTC,CASRNRVYNEQFF,.,.,TRBV28,TRBJ2-1
TGTGCCAGCAGCTTAAATGCGGGCGAACACTATGGCTACACCTTC,CASSLNAGEHYGYTF,.,.,TRBV7-2,TRBJ1-2
TGTGCCAGCAGCTTAAGCCTAGCAGATGCGAACACCGGGGAGCTGTTTTTT,CASSLSLADANTGELFF,.,.,TRBV11-3,TRBJ2-2
TGTGCCAGCAGCTTGGCCCTAGCCATCCACGAGCAGTACTTC,CASSLALAIHEQYF,.,.,TRBV5-6,TRBJ2-7
TGTGCCAGTAGTATTGGGACAACTAGCACAGATACGCAGTATTTT,CASSIGTTSTDTQYF,.,few,TRBV19,TRBJ2-3
TGTGCCAGCAGTTTCGTGACAGTTAGCAATCAGCCCCAGCATTTT,CASSFVTVSNQPQHF,.,.,TRBV28,TRBJ1-5
TGTGCCAGCAGCTTAGTGGTCTCAATTAACTATGGCTACACCTTC,CASSLVVSINYGYTF,.,.,TRBV7-2,TRBJ1-2